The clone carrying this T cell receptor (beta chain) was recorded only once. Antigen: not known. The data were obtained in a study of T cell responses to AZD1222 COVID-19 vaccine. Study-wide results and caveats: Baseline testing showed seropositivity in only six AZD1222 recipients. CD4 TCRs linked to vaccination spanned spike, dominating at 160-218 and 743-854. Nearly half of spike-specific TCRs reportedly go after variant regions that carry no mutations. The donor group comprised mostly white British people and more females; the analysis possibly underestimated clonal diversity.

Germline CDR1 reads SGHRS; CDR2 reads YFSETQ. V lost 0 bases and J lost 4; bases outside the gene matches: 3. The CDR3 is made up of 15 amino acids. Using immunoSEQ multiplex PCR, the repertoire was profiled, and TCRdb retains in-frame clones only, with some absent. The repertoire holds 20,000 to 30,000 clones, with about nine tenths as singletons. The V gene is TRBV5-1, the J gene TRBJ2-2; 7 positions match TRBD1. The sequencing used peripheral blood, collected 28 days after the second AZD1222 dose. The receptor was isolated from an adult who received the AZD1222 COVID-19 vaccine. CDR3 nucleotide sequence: TGCGCCAGCAGCTTGGTAGCAGGGGGCACCGGGGAGCTGTTTTTT. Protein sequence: CASSLVAGGTGELFF. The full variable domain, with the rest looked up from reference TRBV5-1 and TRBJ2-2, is KAGVTQTPRYLIKTRGQQVTLSCSPISGHRSVSWYQQTPGQGLQFLFEYFSETQRNKGNFPGRFSGRQFSNSRSEMNVSTLELGDSALYLCASSLVAGGTGELFFGEGSRLTVL.